Listed below are T cell receptor beta chains from one sample, sequenced in a study of blood T cell repertoires in COVID-19. Some clones are missing from TCRdb's copy, which holds only in-frame ones; the method was immunoSEQ multiplex PCR. The sample yields 100,000 to 150,000 clones, 79% seen once. Sequencing was done on a sample of peripheral blood. The receptor source for this set is a man aged 40-50 years with active or convalescent COVID-19. Each CDR3 is given with its conserved first and last residue. The order of the fields is V gene, clone size, J gene, D gene, CDR3 protein, CDR3 DNA. The D gene is left open where the match is weak. Clone size appears in some rows only: once, few, many, or a class for an expanded clone.

>TRBV14|-|TRBJ2-3|-
CASSQGGSFTDTQYF
TGTGCCAGCAGCCAAGGAGGCAGCTTCACAGATACGCAGTATTTT
>TRBV7-9|-|TRBJ2-1|TRBD2
CASLRGGYNEQFF
TGTGCCAGCCTACGCGGGGGGTACAATGAGCAGTTCTTC
>TRBV19|-|TRBJ2-7|-
CASSIGNPAVGYEQYF
TGTGCCAGTAGTATAGGTAATCCGGCGGTGGGCTACGAGCAGTACTTC
>TRBV6-4|-|TRBJ2-2|TRBD1
CASSERDRGLTGELFF
TGTGCCAGCAGTGAGAGGGACAGGGGGCTTACCGGGGAGCTGTTTTTT
>TRBV7-9|few|TRBJ1-1|-
CASSPPEASTEAFF
TGTGCCAGCAGCCCTCCAGAGGCGAGCACTGAAGCTTTCTTT
>TRBV24-1|-|TRBJ1-4|-
CATSDPGNNEKLFF
TGTGCCACCAGTGATCCCGGGAATAATGAAAAACTGTTTTTT
>TRBV19|-|TRBJ1-4|TRBD1
CASSQKGQGSEKLFF
TGTGCCAGTAGCCAAAAGGGACAGGGAAGTGAAAAACTGTTTTTT
>TRBV6-2/TRBV6-3|-|TRBJ2-5|-
CASSYSNYKETQYF
TGTGCCAGCAGTTACTCGAACTATAAAGAGACCCAGTACTTC
>TRBV28|-|TRBJ2-1|TRBD1
CASSFRAGTGGRNEQFF
TGTGCCAGCAGTTTCAGGGCCGGGACAGGGGGCCGGAATGAGCAGTTCTTC
>TRBV7-3|-|TRBJ2-3|-
CASSLVGQGSPDTQYF
-
>TRBV6-5|-|TRBJ2-7|TRBD2
CASSHTSGTYEQYF
TGTGCCAGCAGTCATACTAGCGGGACCTACGAGCAGTACTTC
>TRBV7-6|-|TRBJ2-7|TRBD2
CASSLSGLETEEQYF
TGTGCCAGCAGCCTCTCGGGACTAGAGACAGAGGAGCAGTACTTC
>TRBV19|-|TRBJ2-7|TRBD1
CASSLGQGKDYEQYF
TGTGCCAGTAGTTTAGGACAGGGGAAGGATTACGAGCAGTACTTC